Presented here are 8 T cell receptor beta chains from one specimen sequenced in a study of graft-versus-host responses after intestinal transplantation. These receptors' antigens are unknown. Assay: immunoSEQ multiplex PCR; the TCRdb copy retains only in-frame clones and omits some. The sample consists of fewer than 110,000 clones, under 95% of them appearing once. Sequencing used unstimulated CD8+ T cells sorted from spleen or lymph node cells, obtained before intestinal transplant. Source of these receptors: a human donor who received an intestinal transplant.

The rearrangement links TRBV7-3 to TRBJ1-1; no reliable D call. V was trimmed by 1 base and J by 4 bases, leaving 7 bases between them. The CDR3 consists of 13 residues. The germline gives CDR1 SGHTA, CDR2 FQGTGA. CDR3 DNA: TGTGCCAGCAGCTTAAGTCGGGGCACTGAAGCTTTCTTT. Its translation is CASSLSRGTEAFF. The variable domain in full, completed from reference TRBV7-3 and TRBJ1-1, reads GAGVSQTPSNKVTEKGKYVELRCDPISGHTALYWYRQSLGQGPEFLIYFQGTGAADDSGLPNDRFFAVRPEGSVSTLKIQRTERGDSAVYLCASSLSRGTEAFFGQGTRLTVV.

The V and J genes are TRBV6-5 and TRBJ2-5, with 10 bases fitting TRBD1. The CDR3 contains 14 residues. The germline CDR1 and CDR2 sequences are MNHEY and SVGAGI. V shed 6 bases and J 8 bases; nucleotides not matched to a gene: 9. The CDR3 sequence is CASSDEGTGDTQYF. The CDR3 bases are TGTGCCAGCAGCGACGAGGGGACAGGGGATACCCAGTACTTC.

This chain connects TRBV7-9 to TRBJ1-4; 8 bases are shared with TRBD1. The V segment lost 4 bases and the J segment 4 bases; nucleotides outside the gene matches: 2. This CDR3 is 14 amino acids long. Germline CDR1 SEHNR, CDR2 FQNEAQ (reference sequence). DNA of the CDR3: TGTGCCAGCAGCTGGACAGGGAGTAATGAAAAACTGTTTTTT. It codes for CASSWTGSNEKLFF.

This chain connects TRBV7-8 to TRBJ1-1; D gene uncertain. There are 13 residues in the CDR3. Trimming stripped 1 base from V and 8 bases from J, with 11 bases between. CDR1 and CDR2 from the germline V gene are SGHVS and FQNEAQ. The CDR3, as DNA: TGTGCCAGCAGCTTAGGGCACAACCTAGAAGCTTTCTTT. The encoded protein is CASSLGHNLEAFF. Full variable domain (missing parts from reference TRBV7-8 and TRBJ1-1): GAGVSQSPRYKVAKRGQDVALRCDPISGHVSLFWYQQALGQGPEFLTYFQNEAQLDKSGLPSDRFFAERPEGSVSTLKIQRTQQEDSAVYLCASSLGHNLEAFFGQGTRLTVV.

V and J are TRBV10-1 and TRBJ1-6; 9 bases line up with TRBD1. The germline V gene encodes CDR1 WNHNN and CDR2 SYGVQD (reference sequence). The V and J ends lost 3 bases and 9 bases, in that order; junction bases with no gene match: 3. The CDR3 totals 14 residues. The CDR3 is CASSENRGPSPLHF. The CDR3 coding sequence is TGCGCCAGCAGTGAAAACAGGGGGCCTTCACCCCTCCACTTT.

The V and J genes are TRBV6-1 and TRBJ2-7, with D maybe TRBD1 (5 bases). Trimming took 3 bases from V and 6 from J, leaving 6 bases between them. Looked up from germline, CDR1 is MNHNS and CDR2 is SASEGT. The CDR3 totals 11 residues. The CDR3 region is CASSDGAEQYF. The CDR3 region has the DNA TGTGCCAGCAGTGATGGGGCCGAGCAGTACTTC.

The rearrangement links TRBV7-9 to TRBJ1-4, with TRBD1 identical over 9 bases. Germline values: CDR1 SEHNR, CDR2 FQNEAQ (reference sequence). V shed 4 bases, J shed 8 bases, and the junction held 11 bases outside the gene matches. The CDR3 totals 16 residues. CDR3 nucleotide sequence: TGTGCCAGCAGCTCAGGACAGGGGAGGGTCTACGAAAAACTGTTTTTT. This encodes CASSSGQGRVYEKLFF.

This rearrangement joins TRBV27 to TRBJ2-7, with 7 nucleotides matching TRBD1. Trimming removed 3 bases from V and 2 bases from J; junction bases left unmatched: 1. This CDR3 comprises 13 residues. Germline V gene data show CDR1 as MNHEY and CDR2 as SMNVEV (reference sequence). Here the CDR3 DNA reads TGTGCCAGCAGTTTCCAGGGGGCCTACGAGCAGTACTTC. Its translation is CASSFQGAYEQYF.